These T cell receptor beta chains were read from a single sample in a study of T-cell memory formation after mild COVID-19. TCRdb re-called the 5' RACE reads through MiXCR, storing one row per CDR3 protein. The sample carries some 300,000 distinct CDR3 sequences, less than 20% recorded once. Specimen: PBMCs or a T cell subset sorted from them (not recorded which). The receptors derive from a man between 18 and 29 years old who had mild COVID-19 (a few samples of this study predate the infection). Cell type and time point are not known. The CDR3 runs from the conserved cysteine through the conserved F or W. Each record gives: V gene, D gene, clone size, J gene, CDR3 protein, CDR3 DNA. D genes are given only for firm matches. Clone size is given for some rows only: seen once, a few or many times, or a class if the clone is expanded.

TRBV6-2/TRBV6-3	NA	few	TRBJ1-5	CASSYSVGSYQPQHF	TGTGCCAGCAGTTACTCGGTTGGATCTTACCAGCCCCAGCATTTT
TRBV6-5	NA	NA	TRBJ1-1	CASSYRRMNTEAFF	TGTGCCAGCAGTTACCGCCGGATGAACACTGAAGCTTTCTTT
TRBV7-9	NA	few	TRBJ1-1	CASSSGQQLNTEAFF	TGTGCCAGCAGCTCAGGACAGCAACTGAACACTGAAGCTTTCTTT
TRBV5-4	TRBD1	NA	TRBJ2-3	CASSLDGTGGTDTQYF	TGTGCCAGCAGCTTGGACGGGACAGGGGGCACAGATACGCAGTATTTT
TRBV20-1	TRBD1	few	TRBJ1-3	CSARKRDSSGNTIYF	TGCAGTGCTAGGAAGCGGGACAGCTCTGGAAACACCATATATTTT
TRBV11-2	TRBD2	NA	TRBJ2-1	CASSQTTSGGSYNEQFF	TGTGCCAGCAGCCAGACGACTAGCGGGGGCTCCTACAATGAGCAGTTCTTC
TRBV19	TRBD2	NA	TRBJ2-3	CASRLAGDTQYF	TGTGCCAGTAGGCTAGCGGGGGATACGCAGTATTTT
TRBV5-1	TRBD1	few	TRBJ2-3	CASSLMGDRGTDTQYF	TGCGCCAGCAGCTTGATGGGGGACAGGGGCACAGATACGCAGTATTTT
TRBV7-2	TRBD1	NA	TRBJ2-5	CASSDRGIQETQYF	TGTGCCAGCAGCGACAGGGGAATCCAAGAGACCCAGTACTTC
TRBV29-1	NA	NA	TRBJ1-4	CSGGLGTNEKLFF	TGCAGCGGGGGACTCGGAACTAATGAAAAACTGTTTTTT
TRBV7-6	TRBD2	NA	TRBJ2-5	CASSQTSGGEQETQYF	TGTGCCAGCAGCCAGACTAGCGGGGGAGAGCAAGAGACCCAGTACTTC
TRBV7-2	NA	once	TRBJ2-3	CASSIPTDTQYF	TGTGCCAGCAGCATACCAACAGATACGCAGTATTTT
TRBV15	NA	NA	TRBJ2-2	CATSRDTGELFF	TGTGCCACCAGCAGAGATACCGGGGAGCTGTTTTTT
TRBV7-2	NA	NA	TRBJ2-6	CASSLRALTSGANVLTF	TGTGCCAGCAGCTTAAGGGCACTGACCTCTGGGGCCAACGTCCTGACTTTC
TRBV24-1	NA	NA	TRBJ2-5	CATSDVPGDRGETQYF	TGTGCCACCAGTGATGTCCCGGGGGACCGGGGAGAGACCCAGTACTTC
TRBV20-1	NA	NA	TRBJ1-2	CSARDSSPGQAGDGYTF	TGCAGTGCTAGAGATAGTAGTCCAGGCCAGGCAGGTGATGGCTACACCTTC
TRBV3-1	TRBD1	many	TRBJ2-3	CASSRDRRTDTQYF	TGTGCCAGCAGCAGGGACAGGCGCACAGATACGCAGTATTTT
TRBV6-5	NA	NA	TRBJ2-7	CASSDRQTDRNRRGYEQYF	TGTGCCAGCAGTGATAGACAGACCGACCGGAACCGCCGGGGCTACGAGCAGTACTTC
TRBV15	NA	few	TRBJ2-5	CATSRDQLVQYF	TGTGCCACCAGCAGAGATCAGTTGGTCCAGTACTTC
TRBV4-1	NA	few	TRBJ2-7	CASSQAQADSYEQYF	TGCGCCAGCAGCCAAGCACAGGCCGACTCCTACGAGCAGTACTTC
TRBV4-1	TRBD1	many	TRBJ2-7	CASSRPGQGPSRPYEQYF	TGCGCCAGCAGCCGACCGGGACAGGGGCCTAGTCGACCTTACGAGCAGTACTTC
TRBV4-1	TRBD2	NA	TRBJ2-1	CASSHRRGLAGHRGNEQFF	TGCGCCAGCAGCCACCGCCGAGGACTAGCGGGGCACCGGGGCAATGAGCAGTTCTTC
TRBV5-5	NA	NA	TRBJ2-2	CASSPDPNGELFF	TGTGCCAGCAGCCCTGACCCTAACGGGGAGCTGTTTTTT
TRBV6-5	TRBD2	few	TRBJ2-5	CASATSGQETQYF	TGTGCCAGCGCGACTAGCGGGCAAGAGACCCAGTACTTC
TRBV29-1	NA	once	TRBJ2-6	CPYPSGANVLTF	TGCCCATATCCATCTGGGGCCAACGTCCTGACTTTC
TRBV5-1	NA	NA	TRBJ2-1	CASSLVVSSYNEQFF	TGCGCCAGCAGCTTGGTCGTCAGCTCCTACAATGAGCAGTTCTTC
TRBV20-1	TRBD1	few	TRBJ1-6	CSATNTGQGNSPLHF	TGCAGTGCTACCAACACGGGACAGGGTAATTCACCCCTCCACTTT
TRBV7-9	NA	NA	TRBJ2-5	CASIPGWGTETQYF	TGTGCCAGCATCCCCGGCTGGGGGACGGAGACCCAGTACTTC
TRBV4-1	NA	few	TRBJ1-6	CASSQVGTGKNSPLHF	TGCGCCAGCAGCCAAGTCGGGACGGGGAAAAATTCACCCCTCCACTTT
TRBV6-5	NA	NA	TRBJ1-6	CASSPAGWYNSPLHF	TGTGCCAGCAGCCCAGCAGGGTGGTATAATTCACCCCTCCACTTT
TRBV6-2/TRBV6-3	NA	NA	TRBJ2-1	CASSYIGGRRNEQFF	TGTGCCAGCAGTTACATCGGGGGAAGGAGAAATGAGCAGTTCTTC
TRBV11-2	TRBD1	NA	TRBJ1-1	CASSWGGTGANTEAFF	TGTGCCAGCAGCTGGGGGGGGACAGGGGCGAACACTGAAGCTTTCTTT
TRBV2	NA	NA	TRBJ1-1	CASRNREAFF	TGTGCCAGCAGGAACAGAGAAGCTTTCTTT
TRBV13	NA	NA	TRBJ2-7	CASSFDRNPYEQYF	TGTGCCAGCAGCTTCGACAGGAACCCCTACGAGCAGTACTTC
TRBV4-1	TRBD1	NA	TRBJ1-4	CASSHSTPGQGIEKLFF	TGCGCCAGCAGCCACTCGACGCCGGGACAGGGGATTGAAAAACTGTTTTTT
TRBV7-9	NA	NA	TRBJ2-3	CASSLVRAIDTQYF	TGTGCCAGCAGCTTAGTTCGGGCTATAGATACGCAGTATTTT
TRBV12-3/TRBV12-4	NA	few	TRBJ1-1	CASSATVGTEAFF	TGTGCCAGCAGTGCGACGGTGGGGACTGAAGCTTTCTTT
TRBV12-3/TRBV12-4	TRBD1	many	TRBJ2-3	CASRIRDSNTDTQYF	TGTGCCAGCAGAATACGGGACAGCAACACAGATACGCAGTATTTT
TRBV7-2	NA	many	TRBJ2-1	CASSVVGEQFF	TGTGCCAGCAGCGTAGTGGGTGAGCAGTTCTTC
TRBV7-2	NA	NA	TRBJ1-2	CASSLRGTYGYTF	TGTGCCAGCAGCTTAAGGGGGACCTATGGCTACACCTTC
TRBV6-5	NA	NA	TRBJ1-5	CASSSTGSGKDQPQHF	TGTGCCAGCAGTTCCACCGGTTCCGGTAAGGATCAGCCCCAGCATTTT
TRBV12-3/TRBV12-4	NA	few	TRBJ2-5	CASLGTARETQYF	TGTGCCAGCCTAGGGACTGCACGGGAGACCCAGTACTTC
TRBV12-3/TRBV12-4	NA	few	TRBJ1-5	CASSRTGTVLRAQHF	TGTGCCAGCAGCCGGACCGGGACTGTCCTTCGGGCCCAGCATTTT
TRBV18	NA	few	TRBJ1-5	CASSQITGYNQPQHF	TGTGCCAGCTCACAAATAACAGGGTACAATCAGCCCCAGCATTTT
TRBV20-1	NA	NA	TRBJ1-4	CSARDEGATNEKLFF	TGCAGTGCTAGAGATGAGGGAGCAACTAATGAAAAACTGTTTTTT
TRBV29-1	TRBD1	NA	TRBJ1-2	CSGDRGGDYGYTF	TGCAGCGGTGACAGGGGAGGTGACTATGGCTACACCTTC
TRBV11-2	NA	few	TRBJ2-5	CASSVDRQETQYF	TGTGCCAGCAGCGTGGACAGACAAGAGACCCAGTACTTC
TRBV20-1	NA	NA	TRBJ1-5	CSATGRFGNQPQHF	TGCAGTGCTACGGGGCGATTTGGCAATCAGCCCCAGCATTTT
TRBV6-5	TRBD1	once	TRBJ1-3	CASSYSSGTAGNTIYF	TGTGCCAGCAGTTACTCGTCGGGGACAGCTGGAAACACCATATATTTT
TRBV12-3/TRBV12-4	NA	NA	TRBJ2-5	CASSGGHQETQYF	TGTGCCAGCAGTGGGGGTCACCAAGAGACCCAGTACTTC
TRBV7-9	NA	NA	TRBJ1-2	CASRLGGGYTF	TGTGCCAGCAGACTCGGGGGAGGCTACACCTTC